This TCR delta chain emerged from a study of delta chains in infants with herpesvirus infections (dated by TCRdb to 2023 to 2025). Describing the broader study: From birth, the study prospectively followed a Ugandan infant birth cohort to characterize gammadelta T cell responses to primary cytomegalovirus (CMV) infection. Belgian fetal and cord blood gammadelta TCR data that had been published previously were included solely for comparison and were not produced in this cohort. gammadelta TCRs were sequenced from PBMC of 18 CMV-infected infants (one congenitally infected) and roughly 8 CMV-uninfected infants with enough sample available. Infant blood samples fell into approximate age groups of 1.5, 4, 8 and 12 months. The investigation overall reported the following: Presence of the public clonotype at levels below the detection limit might still occur in CMV-uninfected infants. The public clonotype was detected only at the first time point after infection and was not found in uninfected infants or in infants infected after 120 days. The authors noted a small sample size and no race- or environment-matched controls, since nearly all Ugandans acquire CMV before adulthood.

About this clone itself: It has no known antigen specificity. Base-call qualities are not available, and no considerably larger clone is one nucleotide away.

Receptor amplification or capture employed RT-PCR. PBMC RNA was reverse transcribed with SuperScript II using gamma-chain- and delta-chain-specific primers to generate TCR cDNA. Purification of cDNA was performed with AMPure XP beads, after which the cDNA was amplified and indexed with Illumina adapters by means of the Nextera XT Index Kit. gammadelta TCR libraries were sequenced on an Illumina MiSeq with a V2 300-cycle kit. Under the source paper's analysis protocol: Using MiXCR v2.1.12, CDR3 sequences were assembled, and reads were mapped onto D, J and V genes obtained from GenBank. VDJtools v1.2.1 was used to analyze the repertoires of the CDR3 clonotypes. Clones were re-identified by TCRdb from the public reads with CATT, and rows with the same DNA were merged. TCRdb's processing, not the study's, gives the V and J calls here. For this sample the table gives 3,400 or so delta-chain clones, of which around a third were detected only once. 7% to 9% of the sample is in the top ten clones.

Pregnant women getting prenatal care were recruited in Kampala, Uganda, and their infants were enrolled; maternal HIV status had to be documented. Home visits to families took place weekly, and collection of infant clinical information, oral swabs and peripheral blood began at 6 weeks of age and was repeated every 4 months after that. Blood was drawn into heparin tubes, and PBMC were isolated via Ficoll-Paque density gradient centrifugation and then cryopreserved. The sample here was peripheral blood, taken at time point 3 of longitudinal follow-up. This clonotype originated in a human donor who was a Ugandan infant, either HIV-exposed or HIV-unexposed (not recorded which).

The CDR3: CALGELAGRPWGIRWTAQLFF. The DNA sequence reads TGTGCTCTTGGGGAACTAGCAGGAAGGCCTTGGGGGATACGATGGACTGCACAACTCTTCTTT. The chain is assembled from TRDV1 and TRDJ2, and 11 junctional nucleotides match TRDD3. Reading from cysteine to phenylalanine, the CDR3 counts 21 amino acids. Left in the record is the CDR3 DNA by itself, 63 bases read in frame from the first base. CDR1 and CDR2 (TSWWSYY, QGS) derive from the germline V gene. Ends trimmed: V by 0 bases, J by 8 bases; bases unmatched to a gene: 20.